This T cell receptor (beta chain) was retrieved from a study of T cells in narcolepsy. Whole-study findings and limits: Blood of same and different patients, but not healthy controls, reportedly held recurring autoreactive clonotypes.

TCRdb's copy holds only in-frame clones and misses some; the assay was immunoSEQ multiplex PCR. The repertoire consists of 27,000 or so clones, with approximately 87% occurring once and the leading ten covering around 0.92%. Only one count was recorded for this clone. The antigen is not known. This sequence was found in a human donor in good health. The sequenced material came from memory (CD45RA-) CD4+ T cells from blood.

The CDR3 loop is CASSEMASGTLYNEQFF. The CDR3 DNA is TGTGCCAGCAGTGAAATGGCTAGCGGGACGCTCTACAATGAGCAGTTCTTC. The gene calls are TRBV2 and TRBJ2-1, with TRBD2 matching over 9 bases. The V gene end was trimmed by 2 bases and the J gene end by 3 bases; junction bases not matched to a gene: 8. This CDR3 spans 17 amino acids. Germline CDR1 is SNHLY and CDR2 is FYNNEI.